These T cell receptor beta chains were read from a single sample in a study of vaccination and CD4 T cells after COVID-19. TCRdb re-called the PCR reads with MiXCR, one entry per CDR3 protein. The table has tens of thousands of distinct CDR3 sequences, around half seen once. Which antigens these TCRs recognize remains unknown. Source material: CD4+ T cells from blood, cultured in vitro. The receptors stem from a human donor who had recovered from COVID-19. Each CDR3 is given with its conserved first and last residue. D genes are given only for firm matches. Not every row has a clone size; where given, it reads once, few, many or a size class.

j_gene: TRBJ1-2; abundance: once; d_gene: NA; v_gene: TRBV5-4; CDR3nt: TGTGCCAGCAGCTTGGCAGGCGGGACGATGGGCGGCTACACCTTC; CDR3aa: CASSLAGGTMGGYTF
j_gene: TRBJ2-3; abundance: NA; d_gene: NA; v_gene: TRBV10-2; CDR3nt: TGCGCCAGCAGTGGGGTGGGGGGCGCCACAGATACGCAGTATTTT; CDR3aa: CASSGVGGATDTQYF
j_gene: TRBJ1-4; abundance: NA; d_gene: NA; v_gene: TRBV20-1; CDR3nt: TGCAGTGTCGGGGGGAATGAAAAACTGTTTTTT; CDR3aa: CSVGGNEKLFF
j_gene: TRBJ1-5; abundance: NA; d_gene: NA; v_gene: TRBV28; CDR3nt: TGTGCCAGCAGTTTCCTCCCAGGGACTAATCAGCCCCAGCATTTT; CDR3aa: CASSFLPGTNQPQHF
j_gene: TRBJ2-5; abundance: NA; d_gene: NA; v_gene: TRBV7-7; CDR3nt: TGTGCTAGCAGCTTAGGGGGCGGGACGCTGCAAGAGACCCAGTACTTC; CDR3aa: CASSLGGGTLQETQYF
j_gene: TRBJ2-5; abundance: NA; d_gene: TRBD2; v_gene: TRBV6-1; CDR3nt: TGTGCCAGCAGCACGACTAGCGGGAGGGAGACCCAGTACTTC; CDR3aa: CASSTTSGRETQYF
j_gene: TRBJ2-5; abundance: NA; d_gene: TRBD1; v_gene: TRBV20-1; CDR3nt: TGCAGTGCCCCGACAGGGGGTGGGGAGACCCAGTACTTC; CDR3aa: CSAPTGGGETQYF
j_gene: TRBJ2-7; abundance: NA; d_gene: TRBD2; v_gene: TRBV20-1; CDR3nt: TGCAGTGCTAGAGATCCGGGTAGCGGGATTCTCCGGGAGCAGTACTTC; CDR3aa: CSARDPGSGILREQYF
j_gene: TRBJ2-5; abundance: NA; d_gene: TRBD2; v_gene: TRBV2; CDR3nt: TGTGCCAGCAGGGAGGGGACTAGCGGGAGTGGAGAGACCCAGTACTTC; CDR3aa: CASREGTSGSGETQYF
j_gene: TRBJ2-5; abundance: NA; d_gene: TRBD2; v_gene: TRBV27; CDR3nt: TGTGCCAGCAGTCCTTCTGGGGCTAGCGGGAGGGCCAGCCAAGAGACCCAGTACTTC; CDR3aa: CASSPSGASGRASQETQYF
j_gene: TRBJ2-5; abundance: NA; d_gene: NA; v_gene: TRBV7-9; CDR3nt: TGTGCCAGCAGCCGGACAGGAAGGGAGGTATTGGGCCAAGAGACCCAGTACTTC; CDR3aa: CASSRTGREVLGQETQYF
j_gene: TRBJ1-2; abundance: few; d_gene: NA; v_gene: TRBV6-5; CDR3nt: TGTGCCAGCAGTTACTCGGTCTTAAACTATGGCTACACCTTC; CDR3aa: CASSYSVLNYGYTF
j_gene: TRBJ2-5; abundance: NA; d_gene: NA; v_gene: TRBV20-1; CDR3nt: TGCAGTGCCCTTATAATGGGTCGTGCTGAGACCCAGTACTTC; CDR3aa: CSALIMGRAETQYF
j_gene: TRBJ2-7; abundance: NA; d_gene: TRBD2; v_gene: TRBV27; CDR3nt: TGTGCCAGCCGGGAAGCGGGAGCCTACGAGCAGTACTTC; CDR3aa: CASREAGAYEQYF
j_gene: TRBJ2-7; abundance: NA; d_gene: TRBD2; v_gene: TRBV12-3/TRBV12-4; CDR3nt: TGTGCCAGCAGCCCCGGGACTAGCGACGGAGCCTACGAGCAGTACTTC; CDR3aa: CASSPGTSDGAYEQYF
j_gene: TRBJ1-5; abundance: NA; d_gene: TRBD1; v_gene: TRBV18; CDR3nt: TGTGCCAGCTCAACCGCCGGGACAGGGGGTAATCAGCCCCAGCATTTT; CDR3aa: CASSTAGTGGNQPQHF
j_gene: TRBJ2-4; abundance: NA; d_gene: NA; v_gene: TRBV2; CDR3nt: TGTGCCAGCAGTGAGCGAAACATTCAGTACTTC; CDR3aa: CASSERNIQYF
j_gene: TRBJ1-5; abundance: few; d_gene: NA; v_gene: TRBV7-9; CDR3nt: TGTGCCAGCAGCTCTGACCCCGGAGACAATCAGCCCCAGCATTTT; CDR3aa: CASSSDPGDNQPQHF
j_gene: TRBJ1-3; abundance: once; d_gene: NA; v_gene: TRBV6-2/TRBV6-3; CDR3nt: TGTGCCAGCACCCCCGAGTTTCGCTCTGGAAACACCATATATTTT; CDR3aa: CASTPEFRSGNTIYF
j_gene: TRBJ2-3; abundance: few; d_gene: TRBD1; v_gene: TRBV5-1; CDR3nt: TGCGCCAGCAGCAAACGGGGACAGGGGACAGATACGCAGTATTTT; CDR3aa: CASSKRGQGTDTQYF
j_gene: TRBJ2-5; abundance: once; d_gene: NA; v_gene: TRBV5-1; CDR3nt: TGCGCCAGCAGCTTGGACCCAATTAAGGCCCAGTACTTC; CDR3aa: CASSLDPIKAQYF
j_gene: TRBJ2-3; abundance: NA; d_gene: TRBD2; v_gene: TRBV7-3; CDR3nt: TGTGCCAGCAGGGGCGGGAGGGCTGTCGGAGATACGCAGTATTTT; CDR3aa: CASRGGRAVGDTQYF
j_gene: TRBJ1-2; abundance: NA; d_gene: NA; v_gene: TRBV20-1; CDR3nt: TGCAGTGCGGCAGGGGAAGCCTATGGCTACACCTTC; CDR3aa: CSAAGEAYGYTF
j_gene: TRBJ2-5; abundance: few; d_gene: TRBD1; v_gene: TRBV19; CDR3nt: TGTGCCAGTAGTATATCGCAACAGGGGGCGCACGAGACCCAGTACTTC; CDR3aa: CASSISQQGAHETQYF
j_gene: TRBJ1-3; abundance: few; d_gene: TRBD1; v_gene: TRBV11-2; CDR3nt: TGTGCCAGCAGGGACAGGCCCTCTGGAAACACCATATATTTT; CDR3aa: CASRDRPSGNTIYF
j_gene: TRBJ2-2; abundance: NA; d_gene: NA; v_gene: TRBV6-4; CDR3nt: TGTGCCAGCAGTGATCAGGGAGACGGGGAGCTGTTTTTT; CDR3aa: CASSDQGDGELFF
j_gene: TRBJ1-1; abundance: once; d_gene: NA; v_gene: TRBV12-5; CDR3nt: TGTGCTAGTGGTTTGCCCCTTGAGAACACTGAAGCTTTCTTT; CDR3aa: CASGLPLENTEAFF
j_gene: TRBJ2-5; abundance: NA; d_gene: TRBD2; v_gene: TRBV20-1; CDR3nt: TGCAGTGCTTCCCCCCGGACTAGCCGGGAGACCCAGTACTTC; CDR3aa: CSASPRTSRETQYF
j_gene: TRBJ2-7; abundance: NA; d_gene: TRBD1; v_gene: TRBV19; CDR3nt: TGTGCCAGTAGTATGGGGGACAGCCGAATCTACGAGCAGTACTTC; CDR3aa: CASSMGDSRIYEQYF
j_gene: TRBJ1-3; abundance: NA; d_gene: NA; v_gene: TRBV5-1; CDR3nt: TGCGCCAGCAGCGCAGCCAGCTCTGGAAACACCATATATTTT; CDR3aa: CASSAASSGNTIYF
j_gene: TRBJ2-1; abundance: NA; d_gene: TRBD2; v_gene: TRBV4-1; CDR3nt: TGCGCCAGCAGCCAAGTTCCAGCGGGAGCCTACAATGAGCAGTTCTTC; CDR3aa: CASSQVPAGAYNEQFF
j_gene: TRBJ2-6; abundance: NA; d_gene: TRBD2; v_gene: TRBV20-1; CDR3nt: TGCAGTGCTAGGGGAGAGGGGAGGGCTGGGGCCAACGTCCTGACTTTC; CDR3aa: CSARGEGRAGANVLTF
j_gene: TRBJ2-3; abundance: few; d_gene: TRBD2; v_gene: TRBV10-3; CDR3nt: TGTGCCATCAGTTCCCCAAGCGGGATCGACACAGATACGCAGTATTTT; CDR3aa: CAISSPSGIDTDTQYF
j_gene: TRBJ2-5; abundance: NA; d_gene: TRBD1; v_gene: TRBV28; CDR3nt: TGTGCCAGCAGTGACTGGGACAGGGGAGGAGAGACCCAGTACTTC; CDR3aa: CASSDWDRGGETQYF
j_gene: TRBJ1-5; abundance: once; d_gene: TRBD1; v_gene: TRBV6-2/TRBV6-3; CDR3nt: TGTGTCAGCGTGAAGGGGGCGAACGATCAGCCCCAGCATTTT; CDR3aa: CVSVKGANDQPQHF
j_gene: TRBJ2-7; abundance: NA; d_gene: NA; v_gene: TRBV28; CDR3nt: TGTGCCAGCAGTTTCGGGGCCACCTACGAGCAGTACTTC; CDR3aa: CASSFGATYEQYF
j_gene: TRBJ1-2; abundance: NA; d_gene: NA; v_gene: TRBV19; CDR3nt: TGTGCCAGCTATGAGACCTCTCGGGATGGCTACACCTTC; CDR3aa: CASYETSRDGYTF
j_gene: TRBJ1-1; abundance: few; d_gene: NA; v_gene: TRBV2; CDR3nt: TGTGCCAGCACCTTCGGGGGGGCGGGGACTGAAGCTTTCTTT; CDR3aa: CASTFGGAGTEAFF
j_gene: TRBJ2-5; abundance: NA; d_gene: NA; v_gene: TRBV7-5; CDR3nt: NA; CDR3aa: CISVSEVFYRGGETQYF
j_gene: TRBJ1-2; abundance: few; d_gene: NA; v_gene: TRBV20-1; CDR3nt: TGCAGTGCCAACACCCCTGGGTATGGCTACACCTTC; CDR3aa: CSANTPGYGYTF
j_gene: TRBJ1-2; abundance: NA; d_gene: TRBD1; v_gene: TRBV20-1; CDR3nt: TGCAGTGCTCAGGGACAGCTCTATGGCTACACCTTC; CDR3aa: CSAQGQLYGYTF
j_gene: TRBJ1-1; abundance: NA; d_gene: NA; v_gene: TRBV19; CDR3nt: TGTGCCAGTAGCGACAGACGGAACACTGAAGCTTTCTTT; CDR3aa: CASSDRRNTEAFF
j_gene: TRBJ1-2; abundance: NA; d_gene: NA; v_gene: TRBV7-2; CDR3nt: TGTGCCAGCAGCCAAGGGCCGCTTTCCCTTCATGGCTACACCTTC; CDR3aa: CASSQGPLSLHGYTF
j_gene: TRBJ2-3; abundance: NA; d_gene: NA; v_gene: TRBV5-4; CDR3nt: TGTGCCAGCAGCTTGGTCCCGACAGATACGCAGTATTTT; CDR3aa: CASSLVPTDTQYF
j_gene: TRBJ2-7; abundance: NA; d_gene: TRBD2; v_gene: TRBV3-1; CDR3nt: TGTGCCAGCAGCCAAGTTACTCTAGCGGGATACGGCTACGAGCAGTACTTC; CDR3aa: CASSQVTLAGYGYEQYF
j_gene: TRBJ1-2; abundance: few; d_gene: NA; v_gene: TRBV28; CDR3nt: TGTGCCAGCAGTTCCGGGACCCAACCGTCGGGCTACACCTTC; CDR3aa: CASSSGTQPSGYTF
j_gene: TRBJ2-7; abundance: NA; d_gene: TRBD2; v_gene: TRBV19; CDR3nt: TGTGCCAGTAGTAGATCTAGCGGGATAAGTAACTACGAGCAGTACTTC; CDR3aa: CASSRSSGISNYEQYF
j_gene: TRBJ1-3; abundance: NA; d_gene: NA; v_gene: TRBV4-1; CDR3nt: TGCGCCAGCAGCCAACCCCGGGACCCTGGAAACACCATATATTTT; CDR3aa: CASSQPRDPGNTIYF
j_gene: TRBJ2-7; abundance: NA; d_gene: NA; v_gene: TRBV10-1; CDR3nt: TGCGCCAGCAGTAGAGGCAGGGCAGACTACGAGCAGTACTTC; CDR3aa: CASSRGRADYEQYF
j_gene: TRBJ2-7; abundance: few; d_gene: NA; v_gene: TRBV19; CDR3nt: TGTGCCAGTAGTATGTACTGGAGCTCCTACGAGCAGTACTTC; CDR3aa: CASSMYWSSYEQYF
j_gene: TRBJ1-5; abundance: once; d_gene: TRBD1; v_gene: TRBV19; CDR3nt: TGTGCCAGTAGTATGGACAGGACCAATCAGCCCCAGCATTTT; CDR3aa: CASSMDRTNQPQHF
j_gene: TRBJ2-1; abundance: NA; d_gene: TRBD2; v_gene: TRBV6-2/TRBV6-3; CDR3nt: TGTGCCAGCAGTTACCGGGGGGGCAATGAGCAGTTCTTC; CDR3aa: CASSYRGGNEQFF
j_gene: TRBJ1-2; abundance: few; d_gene: NA; v_gene: TRBV7-2; CDR3nt: TGTGCCAGCAGCTCCAAGGGGGTTGCCCTCTATGGCTACACCTTC; CDR3aa: CASSSKGVALYGYTF
j_gene: TRBJ1-2; abundance: few; d_gene: NA; v_gene: TRBV6-1; CDR3nt: TGTGCCAGCAGTACCCCCGCAGGGAGCTATGGCTACACCTTC; CDR3aa: CASSTPAGSYGYTF
j_gene: TRBJ2-5; abundance: once; d_gene: NA; v_gene: TRBV14; CDR3nt: TGTGCCAGCAGCCAGCTGATCGGGAAAGAGACCCAGTACTTC; CDR3aa: CASSQLIGKETQYF
j_gene: TRBJ1-1; abundance: NA; d_gene: NA; v_gene: TRBV6-1; CDR3nt: TGTGCCACCCGGGGGAGGGGCAGGGGCACTGAAGCTTTCTTT; CDR3aa: CATRGRGRGTEAFF
j_gene: TRBJ1-2; abundance: NA; d_gene: NA; v_gene: TRBV6-1; CDR3nt: TGTGCCAGCTCTCCCGGCGGGGAAAACTATGGCTACACCTTC; CDR3aa: CASSPGGENYGYTF